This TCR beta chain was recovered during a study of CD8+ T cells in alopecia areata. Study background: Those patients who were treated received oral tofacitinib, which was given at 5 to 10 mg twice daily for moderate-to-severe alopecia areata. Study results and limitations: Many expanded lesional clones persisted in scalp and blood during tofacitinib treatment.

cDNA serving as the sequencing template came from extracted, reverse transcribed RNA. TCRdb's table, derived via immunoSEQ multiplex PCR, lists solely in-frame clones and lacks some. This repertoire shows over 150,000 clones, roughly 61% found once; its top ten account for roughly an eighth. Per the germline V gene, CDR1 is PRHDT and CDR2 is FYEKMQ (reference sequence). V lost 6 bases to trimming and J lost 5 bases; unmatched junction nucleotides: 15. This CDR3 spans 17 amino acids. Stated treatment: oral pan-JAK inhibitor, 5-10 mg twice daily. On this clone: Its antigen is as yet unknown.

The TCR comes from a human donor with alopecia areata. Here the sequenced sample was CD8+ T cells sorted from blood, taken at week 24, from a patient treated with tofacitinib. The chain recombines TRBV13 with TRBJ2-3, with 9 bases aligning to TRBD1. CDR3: CASRPEVDRGAQDTQYF. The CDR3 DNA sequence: TGTGCCAGCAGACCAGAGGTGGACAGGGGTGCCCAAGATACGCAGTATTTT.